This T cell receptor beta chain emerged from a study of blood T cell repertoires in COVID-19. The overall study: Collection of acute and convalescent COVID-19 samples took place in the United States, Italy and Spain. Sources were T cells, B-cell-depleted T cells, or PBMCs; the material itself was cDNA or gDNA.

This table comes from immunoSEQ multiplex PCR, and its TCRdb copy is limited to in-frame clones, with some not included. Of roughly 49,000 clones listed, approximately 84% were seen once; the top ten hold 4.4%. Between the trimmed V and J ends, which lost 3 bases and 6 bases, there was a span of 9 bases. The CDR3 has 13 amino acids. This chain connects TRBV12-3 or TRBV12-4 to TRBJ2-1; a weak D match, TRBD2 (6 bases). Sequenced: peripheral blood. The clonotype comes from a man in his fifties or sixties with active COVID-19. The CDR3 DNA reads TGTGCCAGCAGTTTGGGGGGTGTCAATGAGCAGTTCTTC. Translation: CASSLGGVNEQFF.